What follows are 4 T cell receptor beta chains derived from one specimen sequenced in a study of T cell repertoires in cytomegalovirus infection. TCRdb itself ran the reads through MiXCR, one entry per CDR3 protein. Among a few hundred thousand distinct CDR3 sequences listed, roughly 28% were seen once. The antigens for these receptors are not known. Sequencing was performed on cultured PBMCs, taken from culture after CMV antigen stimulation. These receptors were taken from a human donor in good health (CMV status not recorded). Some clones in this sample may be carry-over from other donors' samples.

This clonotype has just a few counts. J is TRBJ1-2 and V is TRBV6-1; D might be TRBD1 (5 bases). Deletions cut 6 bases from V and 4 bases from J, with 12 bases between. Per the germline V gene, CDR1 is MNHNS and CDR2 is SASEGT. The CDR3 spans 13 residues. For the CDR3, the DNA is TGTGCCAGCAGCCCGTCAGGGCTCTATGGCTACACCTTC. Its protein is CASSPSGLYGYTF.

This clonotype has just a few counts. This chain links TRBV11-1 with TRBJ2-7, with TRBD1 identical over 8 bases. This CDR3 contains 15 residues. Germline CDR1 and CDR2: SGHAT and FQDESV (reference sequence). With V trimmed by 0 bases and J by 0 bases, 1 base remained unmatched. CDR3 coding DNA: TGTGCCAGCAGCTTAGCGGGACAGGCCTCCTACGAGCAGTACTTC. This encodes CASSLAGQASYEQYF.

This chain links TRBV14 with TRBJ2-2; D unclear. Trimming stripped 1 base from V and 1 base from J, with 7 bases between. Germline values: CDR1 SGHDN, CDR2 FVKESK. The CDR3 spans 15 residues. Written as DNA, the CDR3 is TGTGCCAGCAGCCAAGGGAGACTGAACACCGGGGAGCTGTTTTTT. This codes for CASSQGRLNTGELFF.

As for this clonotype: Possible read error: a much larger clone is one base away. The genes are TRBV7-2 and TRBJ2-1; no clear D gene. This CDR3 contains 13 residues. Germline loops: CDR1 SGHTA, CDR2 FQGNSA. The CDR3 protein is CDSSSPARHEQFF. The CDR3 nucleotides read TGTGACAGCAGTTCCCCGGCCCGCCATGAGCAGTTCTTC.